These 25 T cell receptor beta chains share one sample of origin, sequenced in a study of T cells in Graves' hyperthyroidism and ophthalmopathy. Template material for amplifying TCR beta CDR3 regions consisted of RNA transcripts. The HTBI primer set drove a first-round RT-PCR of the TCR CDR3. TCRdb fed the multiplex PCR reads into MiXCR, producing one record per CDR3 protein. The sample lists fewer than 350,000 distinct CDR3 sequences, roughly 18% occurring once. Input material: blood. The origin of the receptors is a woman in her thirties or forties with Graves' ophthalmopathy.

This clonotype was detected many times. V is TRBV24-1 and J is TRBJ2-2, with TRBD2 matching 8 bases. The CDR3 covers 15 residues. J gave up 6 bases and V 4 bases, and 6 bases lay outside the gene matches. Germline V lookup: CDR1 KGHDR, CDR2 SFDVKD. The chain's CDR3 is CATSDLGLEPGELFF. The CDR3 DNA reads TGTGCCACCAGTGACTTGGGACTAGAACCCGGGGAGCTGTTTTTT.

This clonotype was observed a single time. Being one base from a much bigger clone, this may be a read error. The rearrangement links TRBV10-3 to TRBJ2-7; D unclear. Trimming stripped 10 bases from V and 3 bases from J, with 19 bases between. This CDR3 region has 14 residues. CDR1 and CDR2 from the germline V gene are ENHRY and SYGVKD. CDR3 DNA sequence: TGTGCCACAGACTCGGTACTATCAGGCTACGAGCAGTACTTC. This sequence encodes CATDSVLSGYEQYF.

This clonotype was picked up many times. The V call is TRBV28, the J call TRBJ2-7, with TRBD1 matching over 9 bases. The trim removed 5 bases at V and 4 bases at J, leaving 3 bases unmatched. In germline, CDR1 is MDHEN, CDR2 SYDVKM. The CDR3 is 13 residues long. The CDR3 spells CASSPGTGYEQYF. The CDR3, as DNA: TGTGCCAGCAGTCCCGGGACAGGGTACGAGCAGTACTTC.

This clonotype was recorded at least ten times. The gene calls are TRBV5-1 and TRBJ1-1; no clear D gene. This CDR3 has 14 amino acids. The V gene lost 1 base and the J gene lost 1 base, with 8 bases spanning the gap. Germline V gene data show CDR1 as SGHRS and CDR2 as YFSETQ. The CDR3 nucleotides are TGCGCCAGCAGCTTGAAGGGTACGAACACTGAAGCTTTCTTT. It translates to CASSLKGTNTEAFF. The full variable domain, with the rest looked up from reference TRBV5-1 and TRBJ1-1, is KAGVTQTPRYLIKTRGQQVTLSCSPISGHRSVSWYQQTPGQGLQFLFEYFSETQRNKGNFPGRFSGRQFSNSRSEMNVSTLELGDSALYLCASSLKGTNTEAFFGQGTRLTVV.

This clonotype showed up just a few times. This sequence joins TRBV27 and TRBJ2-5; D is possibly TRBD1 (5 bases). Trimming left V 6 bases short and J 7 bases short, with 18 bases between. The CDR3 has 14 residues. Germline loops: CDR1 MNHEY, CDR2 SMNVEV (reference sequence). The CDR3 DNA is TGTGCCAGCAGCCCCAGGTGGGGCTTAGGGACCCAGTACTTC. Protein product: CASSPRWGLGTQYF.

This clonotype was recorded at least ten times. This chain connects TRBV5-6 to TRBJ2-7; D could derive from TRBD1 or TRBD2 (5 bases each). The CDR3 is 14 amino acids. The V gene's germline CDR1 is SGHDT and CDR2 YYEEEE. The V gene lost 4 bases and the J gene lost 2 bases, with 13 bases spanning the gap. CDR3 in DNA: TGTGCCAGCAGCCCGGGACCACCTCCCTACGAGCAGTACTTC. Translated: CASSPGPPPYEQYF.

Many counts were recorded for this clonotype. V gene TRBV5-1 combines with J gene TRBJ1-2; a possible D gene is TRBD1 (5 bases). Trimming took off 0 bases at V and 8 bases at J, with 8 bases between the two ends. The CDR3 covers 12 residues. Germline CDR1 and CDR2: SGHRS and YFSETQ. CDR3 coding DNA: TGCGCCAGCAGCTTGGGGGGCCCCGGCTACACCTTC. As protein: CASSLGGPGYTF.

This clonotype was seen ten or more times. The genes are TRBV5-1 and TRBJ1-1; a weak D match, TRBD1 (5 bases). This CDR3 has 13 residues. Germline V gene sequence: CDR1 SGHRS, CDR2 YFSETQ. Trimming shortened V by 7 bases and J by 4 bases, and 14 bases separated the two germline ends. The CDR3 coding sequence is TGCGCCAGCGGCCGGGACGACTTCACTGAAGCTTTCTTT. Its protein product is CASGRDDFTEAFF.

In its sample, this clonotype was seen many times. The chain couples TRBV19 to TRBJ2-5; the D gene could be TRBD1 or TRBD2 (5 bases each). V lost 6 bases and J lost 5, with 13 bases in between. Germline V gives CDR1 LNHDA, CDR2 SQIVND (reference sequence). The CDR3 sequence is 13 residues long. CDR3: CASSGTVRETQYF. The CDR3 DNA follows: TGTGCCAGTAGCGGGACCGTCCGGGAGACCCAGTACTTC.

This clonotype was detected many times. Possible read error: a much larger clone is one base away. The rearrangement joins TRBV6-2 or TRBV6-3 to TRBJ2-7; no clear D. There are 14 residues in the CDR3. The germline V gene encodes CDR1 MNHEY and CDR2 SVGEGT. As DNA, the CDR3 is TGTGCCAGCGGACCTCGGCTGGGTTTCTACGAGCGGTACTTC. Protein sequence: CASGPRLGFYERYF.

In this sample, this clonotype turned up a few times. One base away lies a much larger clone, so this may be a sequencing read error. The V and J genes are TRBV29-1 and TRBJ2-7, with TRBD1 identical over 9 bases. V trimming: 4 bases; J trimming: 5 bases; junction bases outside the gene matches: 3. CDR1 is SQVTM, CDR2 ANQGSEA, per germline. The CDR3 spans 12 residues. The CDR3 DNA sequence: TGCAGCGTTGGGTGGGACAGGGACGAGCAGTACTTC. Translating it yields CSVGWDRDEQYF.

This clonotype showed up just once. J is TRBJ2-7 and V is TRBV3-1; no clear D. The CDR3 has 14 residues. CDR1 and CDR2 from the germline V gene are LGHDT and YNNKEL (reference sequence). The V end lost 0 bases, the J end lost 3 bases, and 9 bases lay between the germline ends. The CDR3 DNA sequence: TGTGCCAGCAGCCAAGATTTGGTCTTCTACGAGCAGTACTTC. It yields the protein CASSQDLVFYEQYF.

The J gene is TRBJ1-1, the V gene TRBV30, with D tentatively TRBD1 (5 bases). The germline V gene has CDR1 GTSNPN and CDR2 SVGIG (reference sequence). V dropped 3 bases and J dropped 1 base, with 12 bases sitting between them. The CDR3 has 14 residues. CDR3 bases: TGTGCCTGGAGGTCGCCAGGGAGGAACACTGAAGCTTTCTTT. Protein: CAWRSPGRNTEAFF.

In its sample, this clonotype was seen a few times. V usage is TRBV4-1 and J usage is TRBJ1-2; tentative D call: TRBD1 (5 bases). CDR1 and CDR2 (germline): MGHRA, YSYEKL. The CDR3 totals 14 residues. V was pared by 1 base and J by 7 bases, with 13 bases between. The DNA for the CDR3 is TGCGCCAGCAGCCAAGGTGGGGGTGCCTGTGGCTACACCTTC. Its protein product is CASSQGGGACGYTF.

This clonotype was seen many times. This chain links TRBV29-1 with TRBJ2-5, with TRBD1 identical over 7 bases. Germline V gene lookup returns CDR1 SQVTM and CDR2 ANQGSEA. The CDR3 extends over 14 amino acids. The V gene end was trimmed by 5 bases and the J gene end by 4 bases; junction bases not matched to a gene: 10. CDR3 sequence (DNA): TGCAGCGTTAGACAGGGACCCCCAGGAGAGACCCAGTACTTC. This translates into CSVRQGPPGETQYF.

The chain recombines TRBV11-2 with TRBJ2-5; D gene uncertain. This CDR3 is built from 17 residues. The V and J ends lost 0 bases and 4 bases respectively, with 18 bases between them. CDR1 and CDR2 from the germline V gene are SGHAT and FQNNGV. Written as DNA, the CDR3 is TGTGCCAGCAGCTTAGATGGGTGGGCGGTGGCACGAGAGACCCAGTACTTC. Amino acid sequence: CASSLDGWAVARETQYF.

This clonotype was observed many times. The V gene is TRBV30, the J gene TRBJ2-3, with a tentative D call TRBD2 (6 bases). Trimming removed 1 base from V and 5 bases from J, with 10 bases in between. In germline, CDR1 is GTSNPN, CDR2 SVGIG (reference sequence). The CDR3 is made up of 13 amino acids. CDR3 nucleotides: TGTGCCTGGAGTGAGGAGGGGAGAGATACGCAGTATTTT. Protein sequence: CAWSEEGRDTQYF.

This clonotype was recorded many times. The rearrangement uses TRBV20-1 and TRBJ2-5; either TRBD1 or TRBD2 may fit D (5 bases each). Germline assignment: CDR1 DFQATT and CDR2 SNEGSKA (reference sequence). This CDR3 comprises 17 residues. Trimming pared 1 base from V and 0 bases from J, leaving 18 bases between. The CDR3 loop is CSARAIGLGEYQETQYF. DNA for the CDR3: TGCAGTGCTAGAGCCATCGGCCTGGGGGAATACCAAGAGACCCAGTACTTC.

This clonotype has ten or more counts. This rearrangement joins TRBV28 to TRBJ2-7; TRBD1 aligns across 9 bases. CDR3 size: 15 residues. V dropped 5 bases and J dropped 1; count of bases not matched to a gene: 6. CDR1 MDHEN and CDR2 SYDVKM come from the germline V gene. CDR3 loop: CASSLDRGGSYEQYF. CDR3 sequence (DNA): TGTGCCAGCAGTCTTGACAGGGGGGGATCCTACGAGCAGTACTTC.

The genes are TRBV18 and TRBJ2-4; D is unresolved. This CDR3 has 14 residues. Per the germline V gene, CDR1 is KGHSH and CDR2 is LQKENI. The V end was cut by 3 bases, the J end by 9 bases, with 15 bases between. CDR3 loop: CASSPGEQSPIQYF. In DNA form, the CDR3 reads TGTGCCAGCTCACCCGGCGAGCAGTCCCCCATTCAGTACTTC.

The table lists this clonotype with many counts. The chain has TRBV28 and TRBJ2-2; D is perhaps TRBD1 (5 bases). There are 16 residues in the CDR3. V lost 1 base and J lost 2, with 11 bases in between. CDR1 MDHEN and CDR2 SYDVKM come from the germline V gene. The CDR3 nucleotides are TGTGCCAGCAGTTTATATAGGGGCTCTAACACCGGGGAGCTGTTTTTT. Residues: CASSLYRGSNTGELFF.

This clonotype was detected ten times or more. The chain recombines TRBV7-9 with TRBJ1-1; D is unclear. In germline, CDR1 is SEHNR, CDR2 FQNEAQ (reference sequence). The ends were cut back, 7 bases at V and 2 bases at J, with 17 bases in the middle. This CDR3 has 15 amino acids. The DNA for the CDR3 is TGTGCCAGCACCCCTTATTCGGGAGCTAACACTGAAGCTTTCTTT. It specifies CASTPYSGANTEAFF.

This clonotype was detected many times. Germline and junction disagree at one end, which may indicate a read error. The chain uses TRBV13 and TRBJ2-7; 9 bases agree with TRBD2. Germline values: CDR1 PRHDT, CDR2 FYEKMQ (reference sequence). The CDR3 is made up of 17 amino acids. CDR3 bases: TGTGCCAGCAGCCTAGGACCTATAGCGGGAGAAGGATACGAGCAGTACTTC. Protein product: CASSLGPIAGEGYEQYF.

The gene calls are TRBV28 and TRBJ1-2; tentatively, D is TRBD1 (5 bases). Germline V gives CDR1 MDHEN, CDR2 SYDVKM. The V and J ends lost 3 bases and 4 bases respectively, with 15 bases between them. The CDR3 sequence is 15 residues long. CDR3 region: CASSLNKGDSYGYTF. The CDR3 nucleotides read TGTGCCAGCAGTTTGAACAAGGGTGACAGCTATGGCTACACCTTC.

This clonotype was counted many times. V is TRBV6-5 and J is TRBJ2-5, with 10 nucleotides matching TRBD2. The length of the CDR3 is 19 residues. J gave up 1 base and V 0 bases, and 11 bases lay outside the gene matches. The germline V gene encodes CDR1 MNHEY and CDR2 SVGAGI. The CDR3 DNA reads TGTGCCAGCAGTTACTCGATCAGTGGGACTAGCGAGATCCAAGAGACCCAGTACTTC. Its translation: CASSYSISGTSEIQETQYF.